This passage covers 5 T cell receptor beta chains from one sample sequenced in a study of T cell changes during pregnancy in multiple sclerosis. Profiling relied on immunoSEQ multiplex PCR, and the TCRdb table lists in-frame clones only, not all of them. The sample includes approximately 100,000 clones, just over 90% of them seen just once. The input for sequencing was peripheral blood, taken in the second trimester of pregnancy. These receptors all stem from a female donor with multiple sclerosis, enrolled in a pregnancy study.

The DNA for the CDR3 is TGTGCCAGCAGCTTAAGGAGCGGGGAGCTGTTTTTT. It translates to CASSLRSGELFF. The chain links TRBV7-9 to TRBJ2-2; D is uncertain. Germline CDR1 and CDR2: SEHNR and FQNEAQ (reference sequence). Trimming pared 2 bases from V and 7 bases from J, leaving 5 bases between. CDR3 length: 12 residues.

This chain uses TRBV4-1 with TRBJ2-1; TRBD1 matches 8 bases. The length of the CDR3 is 18 residues. J gave up 3 bases and V 3 bases, and 13 bases lay outside the gene matches. The V gene's germline CDR1 is MGHRA and CDR2 YSYEKL. The CDR3 DNA reads TGCGCCAGCAGCCAGACTGGGGGACAGGCCCCTGGCTACAATGAGCAGTTCTTC. Its translation is CASSQTGGQAPGYNEQFF.

The DNA for the CDR3 is TGTGCCACAGCGGCGGGTGTCAATCAGCCCCAGCATTTT. This translates into CATAAGVNQPQHF. J is TRBJ1-5 and V is TRBV2; no firm D call. The CDR3 contains 13 residues. V lost 10 bases and J 3 bases, leaving 13 bases between the germline ends. Germline CDR1 is SNHLY and CDR2 is FYNNEI.

The rearrangement uses TRBV2 and TRBJ2-5, with TRBD1 matching over 7 bases. With V trimmed by 6 bases and J by 1 base, 14 bases remained unmatched. Germline V gene data show CDR1 as SNHLY and CDR2 as FYNNEI. The CDR3 spans 17 residues. DNA for the CDR3: TGTGCCAGCAGATTAAGACAGGGCTTCTTCGGCCAAGAGACCCAGTACTTC. Its protein product is CASRLRQGFFGQETQYF.

The chain recombines TRBV18 with TRBJ2-2; D remains unclear. Germline V gives CDR1 KGHSH, CDR2 LQKENI. This CDR3 is 17 amino acids long. Trimming removed 0 bases from V and 0 bases from J, with 11 bases in between. The CDR3 DNA follows: TGTGCCAGCTCACCACCGGTTGGAACAGCGAACACCGGGGAGCTGTTTTTT. This codes for CASSPPVGTANTGELFF. Complete variable domain (other parts from reference TRBV18 and TRBJ2-2): NAGVMQNPRHLVRRRGQEARLRCSPMKGHSHVYWYRQLPEEGLKFMVYLQKENIIDESGMPKERFSAEFPKEGPSILRIQQVVRGDSAAYFCASSPPVGTANTGELFFGEGSRLTVL.